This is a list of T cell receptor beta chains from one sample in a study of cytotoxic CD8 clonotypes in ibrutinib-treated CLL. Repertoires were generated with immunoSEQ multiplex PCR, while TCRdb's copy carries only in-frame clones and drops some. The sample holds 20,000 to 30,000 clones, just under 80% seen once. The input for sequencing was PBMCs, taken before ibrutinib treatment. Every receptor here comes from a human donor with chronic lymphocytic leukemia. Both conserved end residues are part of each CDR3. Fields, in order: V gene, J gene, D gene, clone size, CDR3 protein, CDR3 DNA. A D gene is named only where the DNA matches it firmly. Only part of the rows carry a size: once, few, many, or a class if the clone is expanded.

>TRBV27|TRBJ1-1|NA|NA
CASSSSYPENTEAFF
TGTGCCAGCAGTTCCTCTTACCCGGAGAACACTGAAGCTTTCTTT
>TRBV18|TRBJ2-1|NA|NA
CASSPPVGQGISSGHNEQFF
TGTGCCAGCTCACCACCGGTAGGCCAGGGGATCAGTAGTGGGCACAATGAGCAGTTCTTC
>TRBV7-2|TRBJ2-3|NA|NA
CASSLAGGAAADTQYF
TGTGCCAGCAGCTTAGCGGGCGGGGCCGCGGCAGATACGCAGTATTTT
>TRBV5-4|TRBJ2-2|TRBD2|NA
CASRPKGAGEPGELFF
TGTGCCAGCAGGCCCAAAGGAGCGGGAGAGCCCGGGGAGCTGTTTTTT
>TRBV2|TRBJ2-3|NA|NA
CASRLGVDTQYF
TGTGCCAGCCGACTGGGTGTGGATACGCAGTATTTT
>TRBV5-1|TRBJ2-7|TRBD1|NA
CASSSAGTGLYEQYF
TGCGCCAGCAGCTCCGCCGGGACAGGACTTTACGAGCAGTACTTC
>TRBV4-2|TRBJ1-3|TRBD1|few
CASSPSGQGSGNTIYF
TGTGCCAGCAGCCCCTCCGGACAGGGCTCTGGAAACACCATATATTTT
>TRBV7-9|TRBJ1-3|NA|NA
CASSSPGGEAGNTIYF
TGTGCCAGCAGCTCCCCGGGTGGAGAAGCTGGAAACACCATATATTTT
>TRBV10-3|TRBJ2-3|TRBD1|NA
CAISTGTGGTDTQYF
TGTGCCATCAGTACCGGGACAGGGGGCACAGATACGCAGTATTTT
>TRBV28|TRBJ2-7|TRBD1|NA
CASSLPGQGVYEQYF
TGTGCCAGCAGTTTACCGGGACAGGGGGTTTACGAGCAGTACTTC